The entry that follows covers one T cell receptor (beta chain) sequence. This clone was picked up one time. Its binding antigen is unknown. Base qualities were left out, and no much larger clone turns up one base away. The data are from a study of control samples from healthy donors and cancer patients (dated by TCRdb to 2019 to 2021). There are 13 amino acids in the CDR3, from cysteine to phenylalanine inclusive. The read is trimmed to its CDR3 DNA, 39 bases read in frame from base 1. The germline V gene specifies SGHAT as CDR1 and FQNNGV as CDR2. V loses 8 bases at its end and J loses 6 bases; junction bases beyond the gene matches: 7. Library construction relied on the immunoSEQ multiplex PCR assay. Here the immuneACCESS table is served through TCRdb, limited to in-frame sequences with V and J called. Missing clones are a known gap in these copies; in checked studies unresolved V genes cover under half, and the rest lacks a known reason. Recorded for this sample are 75,000 to 90,000 clones; more than 75% of them occurred a single time. Of the sample, approximately 21% is held by the ten largest clones.

This receptor chain uses TRBV11-2 and TRBJ1-1, with TRBD1 matching 9 junction bases. The sequence was collected from a man aged 30-40 years in good health. The sequenced material came from blood. The CDR3 protein sequence reads: CASAQTGGPEAFF. The sequenced DNA: TGTGCCAGCGCTCAAACAGGGGGCCCTGAAGCTTTCTTT.